The 28 T cell receptor beta chains listed next were all sequenced from one sample in a study of blood T cell repertoires in COVID-19. Sequencing used immunoSEQ multiplex PCR; TCRdb keeps in-frame clones, though not all of them. The sample has more than 200,000 clones, around 84% seen once. Material: peripheral blood. The origin of the receptors is a man aged 55 to 70 with acute or convalescent COVID-19.

This clone is a singleton in its sample. The chain is built from TRBV5-1 and TRBJ2-7; D remains ambiguous. V was cut by 1 base and J by 2 bases, with 7 bases left in between. Germline loops: CDR1 SGHRS, CDR2 YFSETQ. The CDR3 is 13 residues long. The CDR3 DNA reads as TGCGCCAGCAGCTTGTCATCGGCCTACGAGCAGTACTTC. Protein: CASSLSSAYEQYF. The entire variable domain, with the rest obtained from reference TRBV5-1 and TRBJ2-7, is as follows: KAGVTQTPRYLIKTRGQQVTLSCSPISGHRSVSWYQQTPGQGLQFLFEYFSETQRNKGNFPGRFSGRQFSNSRSEMNVSTLELGDSALYLCASSLSSAYEQYFGPGTRLTVT.

The chain carries TRBV6-5 and TRBJ1-2; D is unclear. V lost 0 bases and J lost 4, with 9 bases in between. CDR3 length: 14 amino acids. Germline V lookup: CDR1 MNHEY, CDR2 SVGAGI. CDR3 DNA sequence: TGTGCCAGCAGTTACTCCTCGGGGTTCTATGGCTACACCTTC. Its translation is CASSYSSGFYGYTF.

The chain couples TRBV9 to TRBJ2-7; 7 nucleotides match TRBD1. Per germline, CDR1 SGDLS and CDR2 YYNGEE. The CDR3 length is 13 residues. J was trimmed by 2 bases and V by 7 bases; bases with no gene match: 6. The CDR3 sequence: CASGTGAAYEQYF. CDR3 in DNA: TGTGCCAGCGGCACAGGGGCCGCCTACGAGCAGTACTTC.

This clone was counted at least ten times. This chain joins TRBV9 and TRBJ1-4, with 9 bases that match TRBD1. CDR1 is SGDLS, CDR2 YYNGEE, per germline. The V segment lost 7 bases and the J segment 8 bases; nucleotides outside the gene matches: 15. The CDR3 has 16 residues. CDR3 sequence: CASGGGMGTGNEKLFF. The DNA for the CDR3 is TGTGCCAGCGGCGGGGGTATGGGGACAGGGAACGAAAAACTGTTTTTT.

J is TRBJ1-2 and V is TRBV5-6, with TRBD1 matching 7 bases. The V segment lost 0 bases and the J segment 6 bases; nucleotides outside the gene matches: 2. This CDR3 is 13 amino acids long. Germline V gene lookup returns CDR1 SGHDT and CDR2 YYEEEE. The CDR3 protein is CASSLGRGDGYTF. The CDR3 DNA reads as TGTGCCAGCAGCTTGGGCAGGGGGGATGGCTACACCTTC. The whole variable domain, filled in from reference TRBV5-6 and TRBJ1-2, reads DAGVTQSPTHLIKTRGQQVTLRCSPKSGHDTVSWYQQALGQGPQFIFQYYEEEERQRGNFPDRFSGHQFPNYSSELNVNALLLGDSALYLCASSLGRGDGYTFGSGTRLTVV.

This chain connects TRBV19 to TRBJ1-5; D possibly corresponds to TRBD1 (6 bases). Germline V gene data show CDR1 as LNHDA and CDR2 as SQIVND (reference sequence). Trimming removed 4 bases from V and 1 base from J, with 23 bases in between. This CDR3 is 19 amino acids long. CDR3 sequence: CASSNPPGALSRSNQPQHF. The CDR3 region has the DNA TGTGCCAGTAGTAACCCACCAGGGGCCTTATCGAGGAGCAATCAGCCCCAGCATTTT.

This chain joins TRBV27 and TRBJ2-1; 9 nucleotides agree with TRBD2. The V segment lost 4 bases and the J segment 3 bases; nucleotides outside the gene matches: 4. Per germline, CDR1 MNHEY and CDR2 SMNVEV (reference sequence). The CDR3 is 15 amino acids. The CDR3 here is CASSWAGGDYNEQFF. CDR3 nucleotide sequence: TGTGCCAGCAGTTGGGCGGGGGGGGACTACAATGAGCAGTTCTTC.

This chain uses TRBV6-5 with TRBJ1-1; TRBD1 matches at 11 bases. CDR3 size: 16 residues. V lost 4 bases to trimming and J lost 1 base; unmatched junction nucleotides: 5. The V gene's germline CDR1 is MNHEY and CDR2 SVGAGI. CDR3 region: CASSLHGQGANTEAFF. CDR3 DNA sequence: TGTGCCAGCAGTTTACACGGACAGGGGGCGAACACTGAAGCTTTCTTT.

The chain links TRBV28 to TRBJ2-3; 7 bases match TRBD2. The junction had 11 bases not matched to a gene; V was cut back by 3 bases and J by 2 bases. The V gene's germline CDR1 is MDHEN and CDR2 SYDVKM. The CDR3 runs to 17 residues. The CDR3 is CASSFDRGGSFTDTQYF. The CDR3 bases are TGTGCCAGCAGTTTCGATCGAGGCGGGAGCTTCACAGATACGCAGTATTTT.

The chain has TRBV2 and TRBJ2-1; TRBD1 matches at 8 bases. The junction had 5 bases not matched to a gene; V was cut back by 7 bases and J by 6 bases. The CDR3 loop spans 13 amino acids. Germline V gene sequence: CDR1 SNHLY, CDR2 FYNNEI. The CDR3 spells CASIGQGGNEQFF. Here the CDR3 DNA reads TGTGCCAGCATAGGACAGGGTGGCAATGAGCAGTTCTTC.

This chain joins TRBV3-1 (or the pseudogene TRBV3-2) and TRBJ2-5, with TRBD1 matching over 8 bases. Germline lookup yields CDR1 LGHDT and CDR2 YNNKEL (reference sequence). With V trimmed by 7 bases and J by 14 bases, 15 bases remained unmatched. The CDR3 is 13 amino acids. CDR3 nucleotide sequence: TGTGCCAGCAACAGGGGGGTGGTTCTAGATCCCTACTTC. Protein sequence: CASNRGVVLDPYF.

Remarks on this clone: At the DNA level, this CDR3 is encoded by other sequences in the same sample as well. This sequence joins TRBV7-9 and TRBJ1-4; no clear D gene. Germline CDR1 SEHNR, CDR2 FQNEAQ (reference sequence). V lost 2 bases and J lost 0, with 4 bases in between. The CDR3 loop spans 14 amino acids. The CDR3 bases are TGTGCCAGCAGCTTACAGTCAACTAATGAAAAACTGTTTTTT. Its protein is CASSLQSTNEKLFF.

The J gene is TRBJ2-2, the V gene TRBV7-2, with D tentatively TRBD1 (5 bases). Trimming shortened V by 5 bases and J by 4 bases, and 17 bases separated the two germline ends. CDR3 length: 16 amino acids. Germline V gene lookup returns CDR1 SGHTA and CDR2 FQGNSA. CDR3 DNA: TGTGCCAGCAGCCTAAGCCGAAGACAGCGCACCGGGGAGCTGTTTTTT. It is translated as CASSLSRRQRTGELFF.

The chain links TRBV9 to TRBJ1-3; 8 bases agree with TRBD1. With V trimmed by 3 bases and J by 2 bases, 7 bases remained unmatched. Germline CDR1 reads SGDLS; CDR2 reads YYNGEE. The CDR3 runs 16 residues. The CDR3 loop reads CASSGTGGGPGNTIYF. The CDR3 DNA reads as TGTGCCAGCAGCGGAACAGGGGGGGGACCTGGAAACACCATATATTTT.

This chain joins TRBV6-6 and TRBJ1-5, with 10 bases aligning to TRBD1. CDR1 is MNHNY, CDR2 SVGAGI, per germline (reference sequence). V shed 2 bases, J shed 8 bases, and the junction held 6 bases outside the gene matches. The CDR3 is 15 amino acids. Written as DNA, the CDR3 is TGTGCCAGCAGTTACCCGGGACAGGGGTTCGAGCCCCAGCATTTT. It translates to CASSYPGQGFEPQHF.

The genes are TRBV7-3 and TRBJ2-1; possibly TRBD2 for D (6 bases). Germline CDR1 SGHTA, CDR2 FQGTGA. CDR3 length: 13 amino acids. The ends were cut back, 5 bases at V and 2 bases at J, with 7 bases in the middle. CDR3 DNA sequence: TGTGCCAGCAGCCGGACTACCTACAATGAGCAGTTCTTC. Protein: CASSRTTYNEQFF. The variable domain in full, completed from reference TRBV7-3 and TRBJ2-1, reads GAGVSQTPSNKVTEKGKYVELRCDPISGHTALYWYRQSLGQGPEFLIYFQGTGAADDSGLPNDRFFAVRPEGSVSTLKIQRTERGDSAVYLCASSRTTYNEQFFGPGTRLTVL.

The chain carries TRBV12-3 or TRBV12-4 and TRBJ1-5; TRBD1 matches at 11 bases. The CDR3 contains 13 residues. V was pared by 8 bases and J by 6 bases, with 3 bases of the junction left unmatched. The CDR3 sequence: CASGQGAFQPQHF. CDR3 in DNA: TGTGCCAGCGGACAGGGGGCGTTTCAGCCCCAGCATTTT.

This clone has only one observation. The rearrangement links TRBV28 to TRBJ1-2; D is ambiguous. Trimming left V 3 bases short and J 4 bases short, with 9 bases between. The germline CDR1 and CDR2 sequences are MDHEN and SYDVKM. This CDR3 spans 13 amino acids. CDR3 loop: CASSLQEIYGYTF. DNA of the CDR3: TGTGCCAGCAGTTTGCAGGAAATCTATGGCTACACCTTC.

The gene calls are TRBV6-5 and TRBJ2-1, with TRBD2 identical over 11 bases. This CDR3 has 14 residues. CDR1 MNHEY and CDR2 SVGAGI come from the germline V gene. The trim removed 6 bases at V and 4 bases at J, leaving 2 bases unmatched. CDR3 region: CASRGLADYNEQFF. The CDR3 DNA follows: TGTGCCAGCAGGGGACTAGCGGATTACAATGAGCAGTTCTTC.

The chain links TRBV5-4 to TRBJ2-2, with D unclear. The CDR3 length is 16 residues. V lost 0 bases to trimming and J lost 1 base, with 10 bases between them. Germline V lookup: CDR1 SGHNT, CDR2 YYREEE (reference sequence). CDR3 in DNA: TGTGCCAGCAGCTTGGACACCTTTTTGAACACCGGGGAGCTGTTTTTT. It yields the protein CASSLDTFLNTGELFF.

The rearrangement links TRBV19 to TRBJ1-2, with TRBD1 as a possible D gene (6 bases). Germline CDR1 reads LNHDA; CDR2 reads SQIVND (reference sequence). The CDR3 consists of 12 residues. V lost 4 bases and J lost 7, with 10 bases in between. The DNA of the CDR3 is TGTGCCAGTAGTACTCCAGGGGTTGGCTACACCTTC. This codes for CASSTPGVGYTF.

The chain carries TRBV7-6 and TRBJ2-3, with a possible D match to TRBD2 (6 bases). Germline-derived CDR1 and CDR2 are SGHVS and FNYEAQ. Trimming shortened V by 5 bases and J by 1 base, and 16 bases separated the two germline ends. The CDR3 extends over 16 amino acids. The CDR3 region is CASSPLAGIGTDTQYF. The CDR3 region has the DNA TGTGCCAGCAGCCCCCTGGCGGGGATAGGCACAGATACGCAGTATTTT.

This chain connects TRBV6-5 to TRBJ2-7; maybe TRBD1 (6 bases). This CDR3 region has 12 residues. Trimming pared 11 bases from V and 2 bases from J, leaving 13 bases between. The germline gives CDR1 MNHEY, CDR2 SVGAGI. The CDR3 coding sequence is TGTGCCCACTCTAGGGGGACCTACGAGCAGTACTTC. Translated: CAHSRGTYEQYF.

This CDR3 reads CASSQERSTDTQYF. CDR3 DNA: TGCGCCAGCAGCCAGGAGCGGAGCACAGATACGCAGTATTTT. The chain recombines TRBV4-3 with TRBJ2-3, with D tentatively TRBD2 (5 bases). Germline assignment: CDR1 LGHNA and CDR2 YSLEER. V was trimmed by 3 bases and J by 0 bases, leaving 7 bases between them. CDR3 length: 14 residues.

This clone was seen a single time. The rearrangement links TRBV12-5 to TRBJ2-1; TRBD2 aligns across 14 bases. CDR1 is LGHNT and CDR2 is FRNRAP in the germline V gene. Losses at the gene ends were 1 base for V and 8 bases for J; bases not matched to a gene: 10. This CDR3 is built from 18 residues. The CDR3 loop reads CASGLETSGLAGVHEQFF. In DNA, the CDR3 is TGTGCTAGTGGTTTGGAGACATCGGGACTAGCGGGAGTTCATGAGCAGTTCTTC.

V and J are TRBV19 and TRBJ2-1, with 8 bases fitting TRBD1. With 1 base clipped from V and 8 bases from J, the junction kept 1 base outside the gene matches. Germline-derived CDR1 and CDR2 are LNHDA and SQIVND (reference sequence). The CDR3 extends over 13 amino acids. CDR3 residues: CASSIGQGHEQFF. In DNA, the CDR3 is TGTGCCAGTAGTATAGGACAGGGGCATGAGCAGTTCTTC.

V is TRBV6-2 or TRBV6-3 and J is TRBJ1-5, with TRBD1 matching over 8 bases. Trimming took 4 bases from V and 3 from J; bases not matched to a gene: 2. The CDR3 runs to 14 residues. The germline V gene has CDR1 MNHEY and CDR2 SVGEGT. The CDR3 here is CASSWTGPNQPQHF. DNA for the CDR3: TGTGCCAGCAGTTGGACAGGGCCCAATCAGCCCCAGCATTTT.

V and J are TRBV21-1 and TRBJ1-1; the table calls TRBD1, which could not be checked here. TRBV21-1 is an annotated pseudogene. This CDR3 is built from 14 residues. CDR3 nucleotide sequence: TGTGCCAGCAGCCCGTTTGGACAGGTCACTGAAGCTTTCTTT. Its protein product is CASSPFGQVTEAFF.